A single sample gave rise to the 11 T cell receptor beta chains below, sequenced in a study of blood T cell repertoires in COVID-19 (dated by TCRdb to about 2020). Library generation was performed with the immunoSEQ multiplex PCR assay. TCRdb's version of the immuneACCESS table is confined to in-frame rearrangements and falls short of the full clone set. An unresolved V gene accounts for under half of the shortfall where checked; the remainder is of unknown origin. The sample table shows approximately 50,000 clones, and under 95% are seen once. The top ten hold under 4.5% of the sample. Source material: peripheral blood. The source of these receptors is a human donor in a cohort sampled during active COVID-19.

This clone was counted once. The chain combines TRBV27 with TRBJ2-7, with TRBD2 identical over 9 bases. The CDR3 runs to 17 residues. V lost 5 bases, J lost 2 bases, and 13 bases stayed unmatched. Germline V CDR1 and CDR2: MNHEY, SMNVEV (reference sequence). The CDR3 here is CASSPPKSGRFPYEQYV. The CDR3 bases are TGTGCCAGCAGTCCTCCTAAAAGCGGGAGGTTCCCCTACGAGCAGTACGTC.

The V gene is TRBV3-1 (or the pseudogene TRBV3-2), the J gene TRBJ1-1; 8 positions agree with TRBD1. Trimming removed 4 bases from V and 7 bases from J; junction bases left unmatched: 5. The CDR3 is 13 amino acids. CDR1 LGHDT and CDR2 YNNKEL come from the germline V gene (reference sequence). The CDR3 DNA sequence: TGTGCCAGCAGCCTCGGACAGGGCCTTGAAGCTTTCTTT. Protein sequence: CASSLGQGLEAFF.

The chain uses TRBV2 and TRBJ2-7; 7 bases fit TRBD1. V lost 4 bases and J lost 0; bases outside the gene matches: 3. The CDR3 has 14 residues. Germline CDR1 and CDR2: SNHLY and FYNNEI. The CDR3 is CASSVDRDSYEQYF. CDR3 sequence (DNA): TGTGCCAGCAGTGTAGACAGGGACTCCTACGAGCAGTACTTC.

The rearrangement links TRBV28 to TRBJ1-2; a possible D gene is TRBD1 (5 bases). V gave up 6 bases and J gave up 4 bases, with 12 bases separating them. CDR3 length: 13 amino acids. The germline V gene encodes CDR1 MDHEN and CDR2 SYDVKM. The DNA of the CDR3 is TGTGCCAGCAGCCGCCACGGGGGCTATGGCTACACCTTC. This sequence encodes CASSRHGGYGYTF.

In nucleotides, the CDR3 is TGTGCCAGTAGTCATCACGGGGGTAGGGGCAATCAGCCCCAGCATTTT. This gives the protein CASSHHGGRGNQPQHF. V and J are TRBV19 and TRBJ1-5, with a tentative D call TRBD1 (5 bases). V gave up 5 bases and J gave up 2 bases, with 16 bases separating them. CDR3 size: 16 residues. Germline V gene lookup returns CDR1 LNHDA and CDR2 SQIVND (reference sequence). Drawing the rest from reference TRBV19 and TRBJ1-5, the complete variable domain is DGGITQSPKYLFRKEGQNVTLSCEQNLNHDAMYWYRQDPGQGLRLIYYSQIVNDFQKGDIAEGYSVSREKKESFPLTVTSAQKNPTAFYLCASSHHGGRGNQPQHFGDGTRLSIL.

V is TRBV5-1 and J is TRBJ2-7; 8 bases are shared with TRBD2. CDR3 length equals 16 residues. CDR1 and CDR2 (germline): SGHRS, YFSETQ. V shed 0 bases, J shed 0 bases, and the junction held 5 bases outside the gene matches. CDR3 in DNA: TGCGCCAGCAGCTTGGGCGGGAGGCCTAACTCCTACGAGCAGTACTTC. It yields the protein CASSLGGRPNSYEQYF.

V usage is TRBV6-1 and J usage is TRBJ2-5; D is uncertain. This CDR3 is built from 14 residues. Trimming pared 2 bases from V and 1 base from J, leaving 8 bases between. The germline gives CDR1 MNHNS, CDR2 SASEGT. This CDR3 is CASSESIGQETQYF. In DNA, the CDR3 is TGTGCCAGCAGTGAAAGTATCGGCCAAGAGACCCAGTACTTC.

This chain connects TRBV4-1 to TRBJ2-5; 10 bases align to TRBD2. In germline, CDR1 is MGHRA, CDR2 YSYEKL. After removal of 1 base from V and 4 bases from J, the junction contained 6 bases not matched to a gene. The CDR3 runs 16 residues. The CDR3 DNA reads TGCGCCAGCAGCCAAGGTCCAGCGGGAGGGGTAGAGACCCAGTACTTC. Residues: CASSQGPAGGVETQYF.

The genes are TRBV12-3 or TRBV12-4 and TRBJ1-2, with D unresolved. The V end was cut by 5 bases, the J end by 8 bases, with 12 bases between. CDR3 length: 12 amino acids. The CDR3 is CASSTLARGYTF. The CDR3 nucleotides read TGTGCCAGCAGTACCTTAGCGCGGGGCTACACCTTC.

This chain links TRBV24-1 with TRBJ1-5, with unresolved D. The CDR3 covers 13 residues. V was clipped by 7 bases and J by 2 bases, with 8 bases between them. CDR1 is KGHDR, CDR2 SFDVKD, per germline. CDR3: CATSGNGNQPQHF. As DNA, the CDR3 is TGTGCCACCAGCGGTAACGGCAATCAGCCCCAGCATTTT.

This chain joins TRBV28 and TRBJ2-1; D gene ambiguous. Germline CDR1 reads MDHEN; CDR2 reads SYDVKM. This CDR3 comprises 12 residues. V lost 3 bases to trimming and J lost 7 bases, with 7 bases between them. This CDR3 is CASSFSVNEQFF. CDR3 bases: TGTGCCAGCAGTTTTTCAGTAAATGAGCAGTTCTTC.